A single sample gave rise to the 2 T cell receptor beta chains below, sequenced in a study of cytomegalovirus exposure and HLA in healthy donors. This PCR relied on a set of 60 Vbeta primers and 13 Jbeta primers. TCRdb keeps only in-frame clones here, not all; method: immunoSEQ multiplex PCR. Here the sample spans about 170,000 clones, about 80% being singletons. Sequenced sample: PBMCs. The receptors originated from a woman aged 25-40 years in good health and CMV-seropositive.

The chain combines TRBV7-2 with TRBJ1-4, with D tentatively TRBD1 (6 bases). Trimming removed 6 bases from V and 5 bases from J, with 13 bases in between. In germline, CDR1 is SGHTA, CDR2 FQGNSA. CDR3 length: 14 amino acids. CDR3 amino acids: CASSQGGGNEKLFF. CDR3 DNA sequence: TGTGCCAGCAGTCAGGGAGGGGGGAATGAAAAACTGTTTTTT.

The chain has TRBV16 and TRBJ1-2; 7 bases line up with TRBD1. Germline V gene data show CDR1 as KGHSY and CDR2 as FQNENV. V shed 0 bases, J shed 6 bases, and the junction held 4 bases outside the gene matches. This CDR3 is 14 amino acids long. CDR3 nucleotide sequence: TGTGCCAGCAGCCAATCGCGACAGGGAGATGGCTACACCTTC. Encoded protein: CASSQSRQGDGYTF.